This T cell receptor beta chain was captured in a study of blood T cell repertoires in COVID-19 (dated by TCRdb to 2018 to 2020). Background on the whole study: Samples covering the acute and convalescent phases of COVID-19 were provided by collaborators in the United States, Italy and Spain. The material from the prospective study consisted of cDNA or gDNA derived from T cells, B-cell-depleted T cells, or PBMCs. Deeply sampled blood TCRbeta repertoires from subjects exposed to, actively infected with, or recovered from COVID-19 were included in the dataset. The repertoires were released in a freely available public database meant as a resource for research on the immune response to SARS-CoV-2. Samples were obtained from the ongoing ImmuneRACE study (first 160 participants) and from 1,254 subjects provided by 6 global collaborators. Nearly every sample came with metadata listing a de-identified subject ID, COVID-19 status, age in years and sex. Where HLA class I and class II types were available, the types were taken from metadata supplied by the sample provider, not from assay-based typing.

TCRbeta CDR3 regions were amplified from genomic DNA by means of the immunoSEQ Assay, a bias-controlled multiplex PCR. Concerning the study's data processing: Within the assay, amplification of reference gene primers was used to estimate how many nucleated cells each sample contained. To quantify the absolute abundance of each unique TCRbeta CDR3 rearrangement, sequence reads were collapsed and filtered. For each sample, productive Simpson clonality was calculated by taking the square root of Simpson's diversity index across productive rearrangements. Drawn from immuneACCESS, this table holds only the in-frame rearrangements with V and J called that TCRdb kept. Clones are partly lost; checked studies trace under half to an unresolved V gene and leave the rest unexplained. The V and J calls and the clone size are those of that table, but D and trimming were determined from the DNA. The sample table shows around 300,000 clones, and around 90% are seen once. 1.5% to 2% of the sample is held by the ten biggest clonotypes.

On this clone itself: Its target antigen remains unknown. The record has no base qualities; no much larger clone is one base away.

In the prospective study, participants were about 18 to 95 years old, resided in around 25 geographic areas of the United States, and were enrolled through a virtual design. Cohort assignment in the prospective study relied on participant-reported clinical history from a screening survey and a study questionnaire. Recovered participants in ImmuneRACE Cohort 3 were defined by two consecutive negative NP/OP PCR tests, clearance by a healthcare professional, or resolution of symptoms. In the prospective study, whole blood, serum and a nasopharyngeal or oropharyngeal swab were collected from each participant by mobile phlebotomists. Prospective study participants could optionally give additional blood draws and questionnaires over an approximately 2-month period. Blood samples from the prospective study were shipped frozen or at room temperature prior to DNA extraction. General conclusions and limits of the study: The amount of clinical and demographic metadata varied by source and participant and was provided uncurated.

CDR1 is given as SGHNT and CDR2 as YENEEA, both from the germline V gene. V is shortened by 3 bases, J by 5 bases, and the region joining them spans 15 bases. From its cysteine to its phenylalanine, the CDR3 spans 15 amino acids. The only DNA kept is the CDR3, 45 bases in frame from the first base. The receptor chain draws on TRBV11-3 and TRBJ2-3, with TRBD2 as a weak D call on 6 bases. Specimen: PBMCs or T cells enriched from blood (not recorded which). This TCR was sampled from a woman between 40 and 55 years old who had recovered from COVID-19. The CDR3 has the sequence CASSLVRGGGDTQYF. The nucleotide sequence reads TGTGCCAGCAGCTTGGTACGGGGAGGAGGAGATACGCAGTATTTT. Beyond the CDR3, the reference TRBV11-3 and TRBJ2-3 genes provide the residues; the full variable domain reads: EAGVVQSPRYKIIEKKQPVAFWCNPISGHNTLYWYLQNLGQGPELLIRYENEEAVDDSQLPKDRFSAERLKGVDSTLKIQPAELGDSAVYLCASSLVRGGGDTQYFGPGTRLTVL.